The clone carrying this TCR beta chain has only one observation. Through MiXCR, TCRdb re-clonotyped the PCR reads. The data show around 30,000 clones, with 15% to 20% seen just once and approximately 4.6% held by the top ten. The data were taken from a study of metastatic and nonmetastatic thyroid tumors. Thyroid surgery took place with no prior treatment in any patient. Input material: blood. The TCR sequence derives from a female donor with papillary thyroid cancer or a benign thyroid nodule (not recorded which). Some clones in this sample may be carry-over from other donors' samples.

In nucleotides, the CDR3 is TGTGCCAGCTCCGACAGGGTCAACTATGGCTACACCTTC. It is translated as CASSDRVNYGYTF. This chain joins TRBV18 and TRBJ1-2; TRBD1 matches at 7 bases. J was trimmed by 2 bases and V by 6 bases; bases with no gene match: 3. The CDR3 runs to 13 residues. CDR1 and CDR2 from the germline V gene are KGHSH and LQKENI.